Listed below are T cell receptor beta chains from one sample, sequenced in a study of blood T cell repertoires in COVID-19. Data came from immunoSEQ multiplex PCR; TCRdb stores just in-frame clones and leaves some out. Of about 130,000 clones in the sample, around 82% were seen once. Sequenced: peripheral blood. Receptors originate from a man in his thirties or forties with COVID-19, enrolled during active disease. CDR3s include the opening cysteine and the closing phenylalanine or tryptophan. A D gene is named only where the DNA matches it firmly. Size is stated for part of the rows, as once, few or many counts, or as a class when the clone is expanded.

abundance: few; j_gene: TRBJ2-3; v_gene: TRBV5-1; d_gene: TRBD2; CDR3nt: TGCGCCAGCAGCTATGGCCGGGGGAGCGGGGGGACAGATACGCAGTATTTT; CDR3aa: CASSYGRGSGGTDTQYF
abundance: NA; j_gene: TRBJ2-3; v_gene: TRBV2; d_gene: TRBD2; CDR3nt: TGTGCCAGCAGATCAGGACTAGCGGGAGCGGGGGATACGCAGTATTTT; CDR3aa: CASRSGLAGAGDTQYF
abundance: NA; j_gene: TRBJ1-2; v_gene: TRBV19; d_gene: NA; CDR3nt: TGTGCCAGTAGTCCGTTGACGGGAGGCTACACCTTC; CDR3aa: CASSPLTGGYTF
abundance: NA; j_gene: TRBJ1-1; v_gene: TRBV14; d_gene: NA; CDR3nt: TGTGCCAGCAGACTTGGACAGCCTTTGAACACTGAAGCTTTCTTT; CDR3aa: CASRLGQPLNTEAFF
abundance: NA; j_gene: TRBJ1-3; v_gene: TRBV2; d_gene: NA; CDR3nt: TGTGCCAGCAGCCGGGGAATTTTAAACTCTGGAAACACCATATATTTT; CDR3aa: CASSRGILNSGNTIYF
abundance: NA; j_gene: TRBJ2-7; v_gene: TRBV27; d_gene: TRBD1; CDR3nt: TGTGCCAGCAGTTTCAGCGCTCGGACAGGTACCTACGAGCAGTACTTC; CDR3aa: CASSFSARTGTYEQYF
abundance: NA; j_gene: TRBJ1-4; v_gene: TRBV25-1; d_gene: TRBD1; CDR3nt: TGTGCCAGCAGTGATTTCGGGACAGAGAGGGTAAAACTGTTTTTT; CDR3aa: CASSDFGTERVKLFF
abundance: NA; j_gene: TRBJ1-1; v_gene: TRBV30; d_gene: NA; CDR3nt: TGTGCCTGGAGTACGGGACACTCAGGCACTGAAGCTTTCTTT; CDR3aa: CAWSTGHSGTEAFF
abundance: NA; j_gene: TRBJ2-3; v_gene: TRBV9; d_gene: NA; CDR3nt: TGTGCCAGCAGCGTAGCTCGGGGGTATTCAGATACGCAGTATTTT; CDR3aa: CASSVARGYSDTQYF
abundance: NA; j_gene: TRBJ2-7; v_gene: TRBV6-5; d_gene: NA; CDR3nt: TGTGCCAGCATTAGGACTGAGGCCCCCTACGAGCAGTACTTC; CDR3aa: CASIRTEAPYEQYF
abundance: NA; j_gene: TRBJ2-7; v_gene: TRBV9; d_gene: TRBD1; CDR3nt: TGTGCCAGCAGCGCGGCAGGGGGATACGAGCAGTACTTC; CDR3aa: CASSAAGGYEQYF
abundance: NA; j_gene: TRBJ2-2; v_gene: TRBV19; d_gene: NA; CDR3nt: TGTGCCACCAAAGGGGTGTTCGGCCCTTCGAACACCGGGGAGCTGTTTTTT; CDR3aa: CATKGVFGPSNTGELFF
abundance: NA; j_gene: TRBJ1-3; v_gene: TRBV2; d_gene: TRBD1; CDR3nt: TGTGCCAGCAGTGGGGACAGCCTCCCTGGAAACACCATATATTTT; CDR3aa: CASSGDSLPGNTIYF